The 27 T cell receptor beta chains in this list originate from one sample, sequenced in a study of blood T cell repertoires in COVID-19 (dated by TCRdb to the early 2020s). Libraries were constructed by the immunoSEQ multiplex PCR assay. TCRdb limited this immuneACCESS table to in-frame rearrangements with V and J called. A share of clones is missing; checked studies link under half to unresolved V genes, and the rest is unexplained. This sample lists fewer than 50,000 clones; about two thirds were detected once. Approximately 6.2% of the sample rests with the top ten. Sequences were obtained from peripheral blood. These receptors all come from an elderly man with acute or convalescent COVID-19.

The CDR3 coding sequence is TGTGCCAGCAGCGTAAGGGGCAGCCAAGAGACCCAGTACTTC. Amino acid sequence: CASSVRGSQETQYF. This rearrangement joins TRBV9 to TRBJ2-5, with D maybe TRBD1 (5 bases). Trimming left V 1 base short and J 1 base short, with 8 bases between. The CDR3 spans 14 residues. Germline V gene lookup returns CDR1 SGDLS and CDR2 YYNGEE.

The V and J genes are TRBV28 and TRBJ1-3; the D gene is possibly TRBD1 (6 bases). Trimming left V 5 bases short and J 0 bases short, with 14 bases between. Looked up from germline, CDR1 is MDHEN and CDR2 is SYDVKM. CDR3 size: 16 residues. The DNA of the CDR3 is TGTGCCAGCAGTGCTCCGGGACAACGCTCTGGAAACACCATATATTTT. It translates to CASSAPGQRSGNTIYF.

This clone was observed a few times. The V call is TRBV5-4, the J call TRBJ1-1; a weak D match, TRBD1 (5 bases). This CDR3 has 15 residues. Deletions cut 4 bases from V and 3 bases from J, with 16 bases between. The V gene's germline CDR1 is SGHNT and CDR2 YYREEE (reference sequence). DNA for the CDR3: TGTGCCAGCAGCCCACCGCGGGGGGAGGACACTGAAGCTTTCTTT. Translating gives CASSPPRGEDTEAFF.

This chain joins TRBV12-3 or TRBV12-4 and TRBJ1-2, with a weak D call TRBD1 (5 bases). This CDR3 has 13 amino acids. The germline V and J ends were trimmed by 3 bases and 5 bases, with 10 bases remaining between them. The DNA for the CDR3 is TGTGCCAGCAGTTTGACTCGGGGGTATGGCTACACCTTC. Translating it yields CASSLTRGYGYTF.

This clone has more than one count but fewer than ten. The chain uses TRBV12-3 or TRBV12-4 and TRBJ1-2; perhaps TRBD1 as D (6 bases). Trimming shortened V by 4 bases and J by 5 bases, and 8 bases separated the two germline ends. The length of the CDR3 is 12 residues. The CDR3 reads CASSWQGYGYTF. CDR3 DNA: TGTGCCAGCAGTTGGCAGGGGTATGGCTACACCTTC.

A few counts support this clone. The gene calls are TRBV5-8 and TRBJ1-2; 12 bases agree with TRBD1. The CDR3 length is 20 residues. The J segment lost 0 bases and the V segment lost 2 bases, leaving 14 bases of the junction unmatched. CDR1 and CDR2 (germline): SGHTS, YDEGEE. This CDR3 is CASSFFGTGGGSGPNYGYTF. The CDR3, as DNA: TGTGCCAGCAGCTTTTTTGGGACAGGGGGCGGATCGGGACCTAACTATGGCTACACCTTC.

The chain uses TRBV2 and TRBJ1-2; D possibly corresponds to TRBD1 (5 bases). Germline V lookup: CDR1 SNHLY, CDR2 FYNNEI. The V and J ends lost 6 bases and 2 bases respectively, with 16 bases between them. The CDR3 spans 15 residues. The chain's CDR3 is CASRTRDSENYGYTF. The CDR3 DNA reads TGTGCCAGCAGAACACGGGACTCGGAGAACTATGGCTACACCTTC.

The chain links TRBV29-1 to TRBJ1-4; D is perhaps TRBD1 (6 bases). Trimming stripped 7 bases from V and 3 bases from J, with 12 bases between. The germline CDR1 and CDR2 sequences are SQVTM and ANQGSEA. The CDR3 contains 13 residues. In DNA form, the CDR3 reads TGCAGCGCCCAGACAGGACCTAATGAAAAACTGTTTTTT. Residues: CSAQTGPNEKLFF.

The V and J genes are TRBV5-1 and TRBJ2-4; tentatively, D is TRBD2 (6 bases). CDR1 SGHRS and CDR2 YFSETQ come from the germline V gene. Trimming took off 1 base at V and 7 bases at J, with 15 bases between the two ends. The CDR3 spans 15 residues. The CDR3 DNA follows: TGCGCCAGCAGCTTGTGGGCAGGCCGGGAGAACATTCAGTACTTC. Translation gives CASSLWAGRENIQYF.

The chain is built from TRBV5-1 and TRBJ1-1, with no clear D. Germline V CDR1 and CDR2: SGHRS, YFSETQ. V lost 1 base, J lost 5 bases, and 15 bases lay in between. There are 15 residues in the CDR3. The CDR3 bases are TGCGCCAGCAGCTTGATGTCGGACCGGGGTACTGAAGCTTTCTTT. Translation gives CASSLMSDRGTEAFF.

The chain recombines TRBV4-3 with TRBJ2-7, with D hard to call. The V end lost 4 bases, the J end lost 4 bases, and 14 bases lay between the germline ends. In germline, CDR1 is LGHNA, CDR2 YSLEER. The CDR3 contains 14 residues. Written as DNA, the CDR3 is TGCGCCAGCAGCCCAACCGGCGGAAAATACGAGCAGTACTTC. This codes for CASSPTGGKYEQYF.

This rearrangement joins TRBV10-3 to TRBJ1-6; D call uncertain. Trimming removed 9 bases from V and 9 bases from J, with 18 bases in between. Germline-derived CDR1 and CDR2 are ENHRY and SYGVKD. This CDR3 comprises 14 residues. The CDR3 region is CAMSEVSEGSPLHF. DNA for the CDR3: TGTGCCATGTCAGAGGTTAGCGAGGGTTCACCCCTCCACTTT.

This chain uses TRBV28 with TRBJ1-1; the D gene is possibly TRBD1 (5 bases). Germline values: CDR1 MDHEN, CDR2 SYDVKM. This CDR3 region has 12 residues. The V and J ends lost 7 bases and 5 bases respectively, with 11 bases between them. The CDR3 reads CASMREGTEAFF. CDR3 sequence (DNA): TGTGCCAGCATGAGGGAGGGGACTGAAGCTTTCTTT.

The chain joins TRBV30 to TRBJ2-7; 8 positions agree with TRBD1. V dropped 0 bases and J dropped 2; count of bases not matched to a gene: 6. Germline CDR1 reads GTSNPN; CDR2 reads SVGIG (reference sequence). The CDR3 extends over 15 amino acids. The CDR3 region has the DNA TGTGCCTGGAGTGTCACAGGGGGTAGAACCTACGAGCAGTACTTC. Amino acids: CAWSVTGGRTYEQYF. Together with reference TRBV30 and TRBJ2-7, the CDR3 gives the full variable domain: SQTIHQWPATLVQPVGSPLSLECTVEGTSNPNLYWYRQAAGRGLQLLFYSVGIGQISSEVPQNLSASRPQDRQFILSSKKLLLSDSGFYLCAWSVTGGRTYEQYFGPGTRLTVT.

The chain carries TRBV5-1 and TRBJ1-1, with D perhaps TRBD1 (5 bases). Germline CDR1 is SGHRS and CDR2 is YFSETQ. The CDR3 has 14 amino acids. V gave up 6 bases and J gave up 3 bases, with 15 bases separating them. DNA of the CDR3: TGCGCCAGCAACCGGGGGGAATCCCACACTGAAGCTTTCTTT. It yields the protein CASNRGESHTEAFF.

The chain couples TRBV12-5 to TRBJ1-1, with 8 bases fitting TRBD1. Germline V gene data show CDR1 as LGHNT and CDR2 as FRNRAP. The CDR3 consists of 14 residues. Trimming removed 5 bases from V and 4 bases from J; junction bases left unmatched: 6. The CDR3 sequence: CASGPRGLSTEAFF. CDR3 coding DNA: TGTGCTAGTGGTCCCAGGGGGCTGAGCACTGAAGCTTTCTTT.

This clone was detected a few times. CDR3 amino acids: CASSTTTRDKEAFF. CDR3 DNA sequence: TGTGCCAGCAGTACCACTACTCGGGACAAAGAAGCTTTCTTT. The rearrangement links TRBV6-5 to TRBJ1-1; a possible D gene is TRBD1 (6 bases). Trimming took off 5 bases at V and 8 bases at J, with 18 bases between the two ends. The CDR3 consists of 14 residues. Germline assignment: CDR1 MNHEY and CDR2 SVGAGI.

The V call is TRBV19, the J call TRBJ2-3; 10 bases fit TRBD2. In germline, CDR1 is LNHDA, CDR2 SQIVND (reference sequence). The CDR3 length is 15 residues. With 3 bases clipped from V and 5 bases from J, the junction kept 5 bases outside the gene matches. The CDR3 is CASSMQRGGGDTQYF. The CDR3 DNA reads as TGTGCCAGTAGTATGCAGCGGGGGGGAGGAGATACGCAGTATTTT.

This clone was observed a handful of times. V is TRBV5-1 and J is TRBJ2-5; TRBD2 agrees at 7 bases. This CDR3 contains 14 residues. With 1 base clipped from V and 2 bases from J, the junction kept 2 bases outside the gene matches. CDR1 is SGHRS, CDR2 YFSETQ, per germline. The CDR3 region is CASSLREGQETQYF. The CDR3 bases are TGCGCCAGCAGCTTGAGGGAGGGACAAGAGACCCAGTACTTC.

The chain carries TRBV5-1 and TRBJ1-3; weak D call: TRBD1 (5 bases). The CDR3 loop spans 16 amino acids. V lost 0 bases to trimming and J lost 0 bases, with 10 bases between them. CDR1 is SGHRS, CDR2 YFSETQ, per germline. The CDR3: CASSLVSGPSGNTIYF. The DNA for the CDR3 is TGCGCCAGCAGCTTGGTTTCAGGGCCCTCTGGAAACACCATATATTTT.

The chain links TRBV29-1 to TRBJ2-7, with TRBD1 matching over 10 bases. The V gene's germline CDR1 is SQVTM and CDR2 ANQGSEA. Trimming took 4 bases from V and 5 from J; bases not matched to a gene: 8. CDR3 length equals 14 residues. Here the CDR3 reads CSVVPRDRGDEQYF. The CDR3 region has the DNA TGCAGCGTTGTCCCCCGGGACAGGGGAGACGAGCAGTACTTC.

In DNA, the CDR3 is TGTGCCAGTAGTAGCTACAGTTTTAGCAATCAGCCCCAGCATTTT. Translation gives CASSSYSFSNQPQHF. The chain links TRBV19 to TRBJ1-5; D gene uncertain. The V end lost 4 bases, the J end lost 0 bases, and 10 bases lay between the germline ends. CDR1 LNHDA and CDR2 SQIVND come from the germline V gene (reference sequence). This CDR3 comprises 15 residues.

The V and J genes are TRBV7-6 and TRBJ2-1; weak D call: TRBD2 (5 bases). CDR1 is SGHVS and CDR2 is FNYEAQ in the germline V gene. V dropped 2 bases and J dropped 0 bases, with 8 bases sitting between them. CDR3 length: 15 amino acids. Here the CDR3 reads CASSLRSDSYNEQFF. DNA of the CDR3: TGTGCCAGCAGCTTACGTAGCGACTCCTACAATGAGCAGTTCTTC.

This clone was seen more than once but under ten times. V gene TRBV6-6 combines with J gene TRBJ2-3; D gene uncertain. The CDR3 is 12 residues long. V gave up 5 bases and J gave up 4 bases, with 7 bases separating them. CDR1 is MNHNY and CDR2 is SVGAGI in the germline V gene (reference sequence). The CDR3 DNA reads TGTGCCAGCAGTCCGAACTCAGATACGCAGTATTTT. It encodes CASSPNSDTQYF.

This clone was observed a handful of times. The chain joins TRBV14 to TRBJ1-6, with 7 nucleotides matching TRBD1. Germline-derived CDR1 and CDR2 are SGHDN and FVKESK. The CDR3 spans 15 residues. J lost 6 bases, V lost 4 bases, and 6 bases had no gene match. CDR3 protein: CASSPRQGGNSPLHF. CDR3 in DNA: TGTGCCAGCAGCCCGCGACAGGGTGGTAATTCACCCCTCCACTTT.

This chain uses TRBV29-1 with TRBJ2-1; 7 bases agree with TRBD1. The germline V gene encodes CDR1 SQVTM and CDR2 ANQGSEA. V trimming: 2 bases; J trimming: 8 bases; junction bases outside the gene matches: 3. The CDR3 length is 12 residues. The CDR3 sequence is CSVERGHDEQFF. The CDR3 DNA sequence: TGCAGCGTTGAAAGGGGGCACGATGAGCAGTTCTTC.

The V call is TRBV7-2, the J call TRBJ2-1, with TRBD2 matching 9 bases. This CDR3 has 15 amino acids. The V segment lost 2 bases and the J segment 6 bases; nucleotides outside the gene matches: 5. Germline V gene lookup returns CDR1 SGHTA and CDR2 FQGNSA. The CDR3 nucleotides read TGTGCCAGCAGCTTATTTCTAGCGGGGAGCAATGAGCAGTTCTTC. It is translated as CASSLFLAGSNEQFF.